Below, one TCR beta chain is given with its context. These data come from a study of shared clonotypes between healthy human individuals. The CDR3 is 18 amino acids. V dropped 4 bases and J dropped 3; count of bases not matched to a gene: 16. CDR1 is SGHDT, CDR2 YYEEEE, per germline. Using immunoSEQ multiplex PCR, the repertoire was profiled, and TCRdb retains in-frame clones only, with some absent. Of about 710,000 clones detected, 72% appear once; the ten largest clones hold approximately 1.8%. Both subsets, CD45RA+ naive and CD45RA-negative memory, were split from the CD4+ cells. The rearrangement joins TRBV5-6 to TRBJ2-7; 10 nucleotides match TRBD2. The receptor was derived from a woman in her twenties or thirties in good health. The sample taken for sequencing was memory CD4+ T cells sorted from blood. Sample subset: CD45RA-negative fraction. As DNA, the CDR3 is TGTGCCAGCAGCCAAGCGAAACAGGGACTAGCGAAGATCTACGAGCAGTACTTC. Translation: CASSQAKQGLAKIYEQYF.